The 2 T cell receptor beta chains in this list originate from one sample, sequenced in a study of T cell responses to AZD1222 COVID-19 vaccine. This table comes from immunoSEQ multiplex PCR, and its TCRdb copy is limited to in-frame clones, with some not included. The sample lists 130,000 to 150,000 clones; around nine tenths were seen once. Sample: peripheral blood, taken on day 0 of AZD1222 vaccination. All receptors come from an adult in good health.

The J gene is TRBJ1-1, the V gene TRBV29-1, with D unclear. With 4 bases removed from V and 1 base from J, the gap between germline ends came to 4 bases. Germline loops: CDR1 SQVTM, CDR2 ANQGSEA. The CDR3 spans 11 residues. In DNA, the CDR3 is TGCAGCGTTGCAAAGAACACTGAAGCTTTCTTT. This codes for CSVAKNTEAFF. Supplemented by reference TRBV29-1 and TRBJ1-1, the full variable domain reads SAVISQKPSRDICQRGTSLTIQCQVDSQVTMMFWYRQQPGQSLTLIATANQGSEATYESGFVIDKFPISRPNLTFSTLTVSNMSPEDSSIYLCSVAKNTEAFFGQGTRLTVV.

This chain connects TRBV13 to TRBJ2-3; 8 bases are shared with TRBD2. The germline V gene has CDR1 PRHDT and CDR2 FYEKMQ (reference sequence). J was trimmed by 0 bases and V by 2 bases; bases with no gene match: 4. This CDR3 is 16 amino acids long. DNA of the CDR3: TGTGCCAGCAGCTTATCTAGCGGGTACAGCACAGATACGCAGTATTTT. Its translation is CASSLSSGYSTDTQYF.